This entry is about one T cell receptor beta chain. These data originate in a study of cytomegalovirus exposure and HLA in healthy donors. With 60 Vbeta and 13 Jbeta primers, the PCR was carried out. Produced via immunoSEQ multiplex PCR; TCRdb's table is partial and in-frame only. The profile shows 150,000 to 170,000 clones, nearly 80% of them singletons. The CDR3 covers 13 residues. Germline loops: CDR1 SGHRS, CDR2 YFSETQ. With V trimmed by 4 bases and J by 12 bases, 10 bases remained unmatched. The clonotype was recovered from a young man in good health and CMV-seropositive. The rearrangement links TRBV5-1 to TRBJ1-1; 9 bases line up with TRBD1. The sequenced sample consisted of PBMCs. This CDR3 is CASSPEPDRGTFF. The CDR3 DNA reads as TGCGCCAGCAGCCCAGAACCGGACAGGGGAACTTTCTTT.